The sequence of this TCR beta chain was determined in a study of T cell repertoires in ileal Crohn's disease. General study points: High-frequency clones were more common in sorted CD8 than CD4 cells.

A remark on this clone: Its antigen is unidentified.

Per sample, 500 to 650 nanograms of biopsy DNA were TCRB immunosequenced. The table came from immunoSEQ multiplex PCR; TCRdb's copy has only in-frame clones and leaves some out. This sample has roughly 4,400 clones, with more than 70% found just once. The V gene lost 2 bases and the J gene lost 3 bases, with 10 bases spanning the gap. Germline V CDR1 and CDR2: MNHNS, SASEGT. The CDR3 is 15 residues long. The rearrangement uses TRBV6-1 and TRBJ1-4; D gene ambiguous. This TCR came from an adult with Crohn's disease. Sequencing used ileal tissue. The CDR3 region has the DNA TGTGCCAGCAGTGAAAACACATCAGCTAATGAAAAACTGTTTTTT. Protein sequence: CASSENTSANEKLFF.